This T cell receptor beta chain is from a study of patients and donors after allogeneic stem cell transplantation. TCRdb redid the calling of the RT-PCR reads with MiXCR, one entry per CDR3 protein. The sample comprises fewer than 500,000 distinct CDR3 sequences, roughly 17% of which are singletons, and around 6.8% rests with the top ten. CDR1 and CDR2 from the germline V gene are MNHNS and SASEGT. This CDR3 spans 14 amino acids. Trimming cost V 6 bases and J 0 bases; bases outside gene matches: 5. The TCR was taken from a human donor who was either an allogeneic HSCT recipient or a stem cell or donor lymphocyte infusion donor (not recorded which). It is not recorded whose cells these are; they may come from a transplant donor. Source material: blood, either unsorted or a sorted T cell fraction (not recorded which). This sequence joins TRBV6-1 and TRBJ2-7, with 7 bases lining up with TRBD2. CDR3 protein: CASRAAGSSYEQYF. The CDR3 DNA sequence: TGTGCCAGCAGGGCAGCGGGGTCCTCCTACGAGCAGTACTTC.